Listed here are 8 T cell receptor beta chains from one sample, sequenced in a study of CD8 T cells in ankylosing spondylitis. No antigen is known for these receptors. Study-wide results and limits: Blood of patients with ankylosing spondylitis appeared to be characterized by a TCR beta motif of eight highly homologous variants.

TCRdb independently ran MiXCR on the 5' RACE reads; one entry per CDR3 protein. The sample shows some 840,000 distinct CDR3 sequences, 12% of them seen only once. Sample: blood, either unsorted or a sorted T cell fraction (not recorded which). Receptors were obtained from a male donor with ankylosing spondylitis.

This clonotype was picked up a small number of times. The rearrangement links TRBV3-1 to TRBJ1-5, with D hard to call. V lost 1 base and J lost 4, with 8 bases in between. CDR1 is LGHDT, CDR2 YNNKEL, per germline (reference sequence). The CDR3 spans 14 residues. In DNA, the CDR3 is TGTGCCAGCAGCCAAGGACCAGGAAATCAGCCCCAGCATTTT. It is translated as CASSQGPGNQPQHF.

The chain combines TRBV7-2 with TRBJ2-5; the D call may be TRBD1 or TRBD2 (5 bases each). Germline CDR1 SGHTA, CDR2 FQGNSA. There are 15 residues in the CDR3. Trimming removed 3 bases at V and 5 bases at J, with 16 bases between. CDR3 nucleotide sequence: TGTGCCAGCAGCTTCTCGGGGTTGGGGCAGGAGACCCAGTACTTC. It translates to CASSFSGLGQETQYF.

The genes are TRBV10-3 and TRBJ2-2; D might be TRBD1 (5 bases). In germline, CDR1 is ENHRY, CDR2 SYGVKD. The V end lost 6 bases, the J end lost 4 bases, and 9 bases lay between the germline ends. The CDR3 is 13 amino acids. The CDR3 spells CAIRQGVTGELFF. As DNA, the CDR3 is TGTGCCATCAGGCAGGGTGTCACCGGGGAGCTGTTTTTT.

This clonotype was recorded at least ten times. This chain connects TRBV20-1 to TRBJ2-1; a possible D gene is TRBD1 (5 bases). The CDR3 is made up of 12 amino acids. Trimming left V 0 bases short and J 7 bases short, with 7 bases between. CDR1 is DFQATT and CDR2 is SNEGSKA in the germline V gene (reference sequence). For the CDR3, the DNA is TGCAGTGCTAGAGATGACAGAAATGAGCAGTTCTTC. Its translation is CSARDDRNEQFF.

This sequence joins TRBV28 and TRBJ2-1, with a possible D match to TRBD2 (7 bases). V dropped 7 bases and J dropped 7 bases, with 23 bases sitting between them. Germline V CDR1 and CDR2: MDHEN, SYDVKM. The CDR3 totals 16 residues. The CDR3 sequence: CASILVGGRGRNEQFF. The DNA of the CDR3 is TGTGCCAGCATCCTCGTAGGGGGGAGGGGGAGGAATGAGCAGTTCTTC. The full variable domain, in which reference TRBV28 and TRBJ2-1 provide the parts outside the CDR3, is DVKVTQSSRYLVKRTGEKVFLECVQDMDHENMFWYRQDPGLGLRLIYFSYDVKMKEKGDIPEGYSVSREKKERFSLILESASTNQTSMYLCASILVGGRGRNEQFFGPGTRLTVL.

This clonotype was counted ten times or more. This chain joins TRBV7-9 and TRBJ2-5; no firm D call. The CDR3 spans 11 residues. Germline CDR1 is SEHNR and CDR2 is FQNEAQ (reference sequence). V lost 9 bases and J 2 bases, leaving 7 bases between the germline ends. Here the CDR3 reads CASWVQETQYF. CDR3 bases: TGTGCCAGTTGGGTACAAGAGACCCAGTACTTC.

This clonotype was recorded many times. The V gene is TRBV4-3, the J gene TRBJ2-2; D perhaps matches TRBD2 (5 bases). V lost 0 bases and J 6 bases, leaving 14 bases between the germline ends. The germline gives CDR1 LGHNA, CDR2 YSLEER. CDR3 length: 16 residues. For the CDR3, the DNA is TGCGCCAGCAGCCAAGATTGGCTAGCCCGGGCCGGGGAGCTGTTTTTT. Residues: CASSQDWLARAGELFF.

This clonotype turned up a few times. The chain is built from TRBV5-6 and TRBJ2-3, with 9 bases lining up with TRBD2. CDR1 and CDR2 (germline): SGHDT, YYEEEE. V shed 7 bases and J 3 bases; nucleotides not matched to a gene: 6. CDR3 size: 14 residues. CDR3 in amino acids: CASEGSGGTDTQYF. CDR3 DNA sequence: TGTGCCAGCGAAGGTAGCGGGGGAACAGATACGCAGTATTTT.